Following are 8 T cell receptor beta chains from one sample sequenced in a study of blood T cell repertoires in COVID-19. Repertoires were generated with immunoSEQ multiplex PCR, while TCRdb's copy carries only in-frame clones and drops some. The sample consists of around 260,000 clones, around 89% of them appearing once. Sequencing was performed on peripheral blood. The origin of the receptors is a man aged 55-75 years who had recovered from COVID-19.

The chain carries TRBV6-5 and TRBJ2-2, with D uncertain. The CDR3 covers 16 residues. V was shortened by 0 bases and J by 4 bases, with 12 bases between the two germline ends. Germline assignment: CDR1 MNHEY and CDR2 SVGAGI. The CDR3 DNA follows: TGTGCCAGCAGTTACTCGGTACACAGTTTCACCGGGGAGCTGTTTTTT. It specifies CASSYSVHSFTGELFF.

The chain joins TRBV11-2 to TRBJ2-5; the match to TRBD1 covers 8 bases. The CDR3 is made up of 15 amino acids. CDR1 and CDR2 from the germline V gene are SGHAT and FQNNGV. V was pared by 2 bases and J by 5 bases, with 7 bases of the junction left unmatched. In DNA form, the CDR3 reads TGTGCCAGCAGCTTACCAGGACAGGGCGTGGAGACCCAGTACTTC. It translates to CASSLPGQGVETQYF.

V is TRBV19 and J is TRBJ2-2, with D possibly matching TRBD2 (6 bases). V lost 5 bases, J lost 1 base, and 14 bases lay in between. The CDR3 has 16 residues. The germline gives CDR1 LNHDA, CDR2 SQIVND (reference sequence). The CDR3 DNA reads as TGTGCCAGTAGTTGGAGGGCTAGCCGGAACACCGGGGAGCTGTTTTTT. Its translation: CASSWRASRNTGELFF.

The V gene is TRBV4-2, the J gene TRBJ2-1, with TRBD2 identical over 16 bases. The CDR3 sequence is 15 residues long. Losses at the gene ends were 1 base for V and 12 bases for J; bases not matched to a gene: 3. The germline gives CDR1 LGHNA, CDR2 YNFKEQ. The CDR3 loop reads CASSQAGLAGGRQFF. In DNA form, the CDR3 reads TGTGCCAGCAGCCAAGCGGGACTAGCGGGGGGGAGGCAGTTCTTC.

The chain uses TRBV20-1 and TRBJ1-2; TRBD1 might be the D (5 bases). Looked up from germline, CDR1 is DFQATT and CDR2 is SNEGSKA (reference sequence). Trimming removed 3 bases at V and 6 bases at J, with 14 bases between. There are 13 residues in the CDR3. The CDR3 sequence: CSASGRVDDGYTF. The CDR3 coding sequence is TGCAGTGCTAGTGGCAGGGTCGATGATGGCTACACCTTC.

V gene TRBV2 combines with J gene TRBJ2-1; D possibly corresponds to TRBD1 (5 bases). Germline lookup yields CDR1 SNHLY and CDR2 FYNNEI. The CDR3 spans 15 residues. With 4 bases removed from V and 0 bases from J, the gap between germline ends came to 10 bases. The chain's CDR3 is CASSGGRSSYNEQFF. The CDR3 DNA is TGTGCCAGCAGTGGGGGCAGGAGCTCCTACAATGAGCAGTTCTTC.

The CDR3 nucleotides are TGTGCCAGCAGCGTCGACAGGGGAGGGGATGGCTACACCTTC. Translated: CASSVDRGGDGYTF. This rearrangement joins TRBV9 to TRBJ1-2; 8 nucleotides align to TRBD1. Trimming cost V 2 bases and J 6 bases; bases outside gene matches: 6. Germline CDR1 reads SGDLS; CDR2 reads YYNGEE. The length of the CDR3 is 14 residues. Full variable domain (remainder filled in from reference TRBV9 and TRBJ1-2): DSGVTQTPKHLITATGQRVTLRCSPRSGDLSVYWYQQSLDQGLQFLIQYYNGEERAKGNILERFSAQQFPDLHSELNLSSLELGDSALYFCASSVDRGGDGYTFGSGTRLTVV.

This clone was seen only once. The rearrangement links TRBV5-1 to TRBJ1-6; 7 nucleotides agree with TRBD1. CDR3 size: 13 residues. With 3 bases clipped from V and 8 bases from J, the junction kept 2 bases outside the gene matches. Germline CDR1 SGHRS, CDR2 YFSETQ. The CDR3 DNA follows: TGCGCCAGCAGCTCCCAGGGGGATTCACCCCTCCACTTT. This encodes CASSSQGDSPLHF.